This TCR beta chain comes out of a study of CD8 T cells in Susac syndrome (dated by TCRdb to between 2018 and 2021). For the wider study: Of the Susac syndrome patients who were sequenced, over five had clinically active disease and 8 or 9 were in clinical remission. At the time of blood withdrawal, Susac syndrome patients were either therapy-naive, taking corticosteroids (with some also receiving IVIg), or on IVIg alone. Whether CD8+ T cell activation and differentiation in Susac syndrome was antigen driven was tested using repertoire sequencing.

A remark on this clonotype: The antigen it binds to is not known. Base qualities are missing; no much larger clone stands one base away.

General study outcomes and caveats: The CD4+ T cell repertoire of patients with Susac syndrome showed no detectable clonal expansion. The study acknowledged that relatively few individuals were included in the TCR sequencing and HLA analysis.

RNA was extracted using the RNeasy kit, and about 0.45 to 1 microgram was reverse transcribed with random hexamers. TCR beta CDR3 regions were amplified with the immunoSEQ multiplex PCR assay covering 54 Vbeta and 13 Jbeta segments. PCR amplification bias was corrected by using a synthetic template baseline for primer optimization and computational correction. The source study handled its data this way. Only productive sequences were kept, with reads annotated to V, D and J genes according to IMGT and analyzed in immunoSEQ Analyzer. Clonality was calculated as one minus the Shannon entropy normalized by log2 of the number of productive unique sequences. For each patient and control, public and private clones were evaluated within the 100 most prevalent clones. Susac-specific clones were defined as absent from healthy and MS cohorts, about 1,000 published viral clones and other ImmuneACCESS disease sequences. TCRdb applied fastp at Q25 and MiXCR to the public reads, then kept only in-frame beta chains. When rows share a CDR3 protein, they turn into one entry using the most common DNA and genes. The authors' filters were not applied to this entry. For this sample the table gives 100,000 to 150,000 distinct CDR3 sequences, of which 96% were detected only once. The ten largest clonotypes hold roughly 0.14% of the sample.

Taken from cysteine to phenylalanine, the CDR3 has 12 residues. The only DNA kept is the CDR3, 36 bases in frame from the first base. V is shortened by 1 base, J by 9 bases, and the region joining them spans 7 bases. Via the germline V gene (reference sequence), CDR1 is SEHNR and CDR2 FQNEAQ. Peripheral blood CD8+ and CD4+ T cells from healthy donors, Susac syndrome patients and multiple sclerosis patients were profiled by high-throughput TCR beta sequencing. The Susac syndrome patients fulfilled recently defined diagnostic criteria for definite or probable disease. Bulk CD8+ and CD4+ T cells were purified by magnetic negative isolation, while CD8+ TEMRA cells were enriched using FACS. Blood was drawn into EDTA tubes, processed within 24 hours, and PBMCs were isolated by density gradient centrifugation. PBMCs intended for TCR sequencing were cryopreserved in liquid nitrogen and thawed later in a water bath at 37 degrees C. The sorted or isolated CD4+, CD8+ and CD8+ TEMRA cells had a purity of 90% or higher.

Sequenced material: CD4+ T cells from PBMCs. This clonotype was sampled from a human donor with Susac syndrome. The chain is encoded by TRBV7-9 joined to TRBJ1-5, with a tentative D gene TRBD1 over 6 matching bases. The CDR3 protein: CASSLEGGPQHF. The DNA reads as follows: TGTGCCAGCAGCTTAGAGGGGGGGCCCCAGCATTTT.